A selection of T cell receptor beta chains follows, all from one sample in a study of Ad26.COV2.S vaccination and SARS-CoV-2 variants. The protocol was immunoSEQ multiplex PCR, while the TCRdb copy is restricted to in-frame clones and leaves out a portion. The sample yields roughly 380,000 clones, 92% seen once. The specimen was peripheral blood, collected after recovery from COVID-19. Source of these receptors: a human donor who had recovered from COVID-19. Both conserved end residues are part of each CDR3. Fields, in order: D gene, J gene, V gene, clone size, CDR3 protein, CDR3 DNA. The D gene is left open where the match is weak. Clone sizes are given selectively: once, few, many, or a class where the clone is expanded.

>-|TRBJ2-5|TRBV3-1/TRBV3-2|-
CASSQDPAGASETQYF
TGTGCCAGCAGCCAAGACCCCGCCGGGGCGTCCGAGACCCAGTACTTC
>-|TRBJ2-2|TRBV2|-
CASGGTGELFF
TGTGCCAGCGGGGGGACCGGGGAGCTGTTTTTT
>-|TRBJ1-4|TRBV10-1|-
CASSESGREGKLFF
TGCGCCAGCAGTGAGTCCGGCAGGGAGGGAAAACTGTTTTTT
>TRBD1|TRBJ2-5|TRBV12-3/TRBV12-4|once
CAVGQGGFGTQYF
TGTGCCGTAGGACAGGGAGGATTTGGGACCCAGTACTTC
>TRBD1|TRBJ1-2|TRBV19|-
CASSIERDRYYGYTF
TGTGCCAGTAGTATAGAAAGGGACAGATACTATGGCTACACCTTC
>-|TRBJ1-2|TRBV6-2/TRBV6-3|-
CASSYPERGYTF
TGTGCCAGCAGTTACCCCGAGCGTGGCTACACCTTC
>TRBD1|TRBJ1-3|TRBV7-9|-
CASRQPGQGPPSSGNTIYF
TGTGCCAGCAGGCAACCTGGACAGGGTCCTCCTAGCTCTGGAAACACCATATATTTT
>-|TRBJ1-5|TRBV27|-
CASSLSDGQPQHF
TGTGCCAGCAGTCTGTCCGACGGTCAGCCCCAGCATTTT
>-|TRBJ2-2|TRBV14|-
CASSQDLGVGELFF
TGTGCCAGCAGCCAAGATCTGGGTGTCGGGGAGCTGTTTTTT
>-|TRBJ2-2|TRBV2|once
CASRPGTSVTHGELFF
TGTGCCAGCCGTCCCGGGACCTCTGTGACCCACGGGGAGCTGTTTTTT
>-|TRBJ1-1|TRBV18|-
CASSPEYVNLEAFF
TGTGCCAGCTCACCTGAATATGTTAATTTGGAAGCTTTCTTT
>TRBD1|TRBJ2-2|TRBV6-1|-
CASSEVWTGPHTGELFF
TGTGCCAGCAGTGAAGTTTGGACAGGGCCACACACCGGGGAGCTGTTTTTT
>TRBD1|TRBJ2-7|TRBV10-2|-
CASSRQGVYEQYF
TGCGCCAGCAGCAGACAGGGGGTTTACGAGCAGTACTTC
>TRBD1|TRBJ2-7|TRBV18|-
CASSPSRQGAGEQYF
TGTGCCAGCTCACCTAGCCGACAGGGGGCAGGGGAGCAGTACTTC
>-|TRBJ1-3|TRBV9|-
CASTLGQGLGNTIYF
TGTGCCAGCACCCTCGGGCAGGGGCTTGGAAACACCATATATTTT
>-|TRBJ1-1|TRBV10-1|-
CASSESWDGINTEAFF
TGCGCCAGCAGTGAGTCGTGGGACGGAATTAACACTGAAGCTTTCTTT
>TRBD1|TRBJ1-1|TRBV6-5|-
CASSQDRGRNTEAFF
TGTGCCAGCAGCCAAGACAGGGGGCGGAACACTGAAGCTTTCTTT
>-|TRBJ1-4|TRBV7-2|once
CASSLVGQPNEKLFF
TGTGCCAGCAGCTTAGTGGGGCAGCCTAATGAAAAACTGTTTTTT
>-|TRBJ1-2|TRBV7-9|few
CASSTGQYGYGYTF
TGTGCCAGCAGCACCGGACAGTACGGCTATGGCTACACCTTC
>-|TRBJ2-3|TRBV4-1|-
CASSQGNSRVGDTQYF
TGCGCCAGCAGCCAAGGGAATTCGAGGGTAGGAGATACGCAGTATTTT
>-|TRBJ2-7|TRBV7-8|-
CASSLTRVGGPYEQYF
TGTGCCAGCAGCTTAACTCGGGTGGGGGGCCCCTACGAGCAGTACTTC
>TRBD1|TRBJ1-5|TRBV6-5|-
CASRGTGLNQPQHF
TGTGCCAGCAGGGGGACAGGGCTCAATCAGCCCCAGCATTTT
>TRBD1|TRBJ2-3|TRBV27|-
CASRLQGAGRTDTQYF
TGTGCCAGCAGACTTCAGGGGGCTGGGCGCACAGATACGCAGTATTTT